The 27 T cell receptor beta chains in this list originate from one sample, sequenced in a study of blood T cell repertoires in COVID-19. The table came from immunoSEQ multiplex PCR; TCRdb's copy has only in-frame clones and leaves some out. This sample has about 85,000 clones, with about 91% found just once. Sequencing input: peripheral blood. The receptors were sampled from a woman of 80 years or more with acute or convalescent COVID-19.

V and J are TRBV12-3 or TRBV12-4 and TRBJ1-2; D is unclear. CDR3 size: 12 residues. V was clipped by 5 bases and J by 2 bases, with 6 bases between them. CDR3 region: CASSLPNYGYTF. The DNA for the CDR3 is TGTGCCAGCAGTCTACCGAACTATGGCTACACCTTC.

The rearrangement joins TRBV9 to TRBJ2-3; D possibly corresponds to TRBD2 (6 bases). The CDR3 totals 15 residues. The V gene lost 4 bases and the J gene lost 0 bases, with 12 bases spanning the gap. Per germline, CDR1 SGDLS and CDR2 YYNGEE. CDR3 loop: CASSLGGSSTDTQYF. The CDR3 coding sequence is TGTGCCAGCAGCCTTGGAGGGAGTAGCACAGATACGCAGTATTTT.

The chain uses TRBV30 and TRBJ2-7; a possible D gene is TRBD2 (5 bases). The CDR3 covers 11 residues. V was pared by 7 bases and J by 6 bases, with 13 bases between. CDR1 is GTSNPN, CDR2 SVGIG, per germline (reference sequence). The CDR3 coding sequence is TGTGCCTCCGCTTCGAGGGTCGAGCAGTACTTC. This translates into CASASRVEQYF.

J is TRBJ1-1 and V is TRBV5-1, with TRBD1 matching over 8 bases. The CDR3 is 19 residues long. The junction had 17 bases not matched to a gene; V was cut back by 4 bases and J by 0 bases. CDR1 is SGHRS, CDR2 YFSETQ, per germline. The CDR3 loop is CASSRTSTGQGGLNTEAFF. CDR3 bases: TGCGCCAGCAGCCGGACGTCTACCGGACAGGGTGGTTTGAACACTGAAGCTTTCTTT.

The rearrangement joins TRBV4-3 to TRBJ1-4; D possibly corresponds to TRBD1 (5 bases). Per germline, CDR1 LGHNA and CDR2 YSLEER. There are 16 residues in the CDR3. Trimming shortened V by 0 bases and J by 7 bases, and 15 bases separated the two germline ends. The CDR3 DNA reads TGCGCCAGCAGCCAAGATCGCCTGCGGGGGTCTGAAAAACTGTTTTTT. Translating it yields CASSQDRLRGSEKLFF.

This chain connects TRBV11-2 to TRBJ2-7, with 10 bases fitting TRBD1. After removal of 4 bases from V and 6 bases from J, the junction contained 3 bases not matched to a gene. CDR1 is SGHAT, CDR2 FQNNGV, per germline. The CDR3 contains 13 residues. CDR3 DNA: TGTGCCAGCAGCTCCCGGACAGGGGGCGAGCAGTACTTC. Translated: CASSSRTGGEQYF.

The gene calls are TRBV5-4 and TRBJ1-5; tentative D call: TRBD1 (5 bases). V was clipped by 4 bases and J by 2 bases, with 13 bases between them. The CDR3 has 15 amino acids. The germline V gene encodes CDR1 SGHNT and CDR2 YYREEE (reference sequence). CDR3: CASSQGGSGNQPQHF. In nucleotides, the CDR3 is TGTGCCAGCAGCCAGGGAGGTTCGGGCAATCAGCCCCAGCATTTT.

The V call is TRBV24-1, the J call TRBJ1-5, with 7 positions matching TRBD1. The CDR3 is 16 amino acids. Germline V lookup: CDR1 KGHDR, CDR2 SFDVKD. The V segment lost 2 bases and the J segment 1 base; nucleotides outside the gene matches: 4. The DNA of the CDR3 is TGTGCCACCAGTGATTCTCGGACAGGCAGCAATCAGCCCCAGCATTTT. It encodes CATSDSRTGSNQPQHF.

The rearrangement links TRBV6-1 to TRBJ1-2; tentatively, D is TRBD1 (5 bases). The CDR3 sequence is 16 residues long. CDR1 is MNHNS, CDR2 SASEGT, per germline. V was trimmed by 3 bases and J by 1 base, leaving 15 bases between them. The CDR3 protein is CASSEGGNGNNYGYTF. The CDR3, as DNA: TGTGCCAGCAGTGAGGGGGGGAACGGCAATAACTATGGCTACACCTTC.

The gene calls are TRBV9 and TRBJ1-1; 7 bases align to TRBD1. J gave up 1 base and V 1 base, and 4 bases lay outside the gene matches. The germline gives CDR1 SGDLS, CDR2 YYNGEE. This CDR3 has 15 amino acids. The CDR3 DNA reads TGTGCCAGCAGCGTATGGGGGACAGCGAACACTGAAGCTTTCTTT. Translated, it gives CASSVWGTANTEAFF.

The chain is built from TRBV6-6 and TRBJ1-1, with TRBD1 as a possible D gene (6 bases). CDR1 MNHNY and CDR2 SVGAGI come from the germline V gene (reference sequence). V was trimmed by 0 bases and J by 1 base, leaving 9 bases between them. The CDR3 is 15 amino acids. The CDR3 spells CASSYSGTPNTEAFF. The CDR3 DNA reads TGTGCCAGCAGTTACTCAGGGACACCGAACACTGAAGCTTTCTTT.

This clone appeared a single time. The CDR3 region has the DNA TGTGCCAGCAGTGAGACCCGGGGGGGCCGAGATACGCAGTATTTT. Its protein product is CASSETRGGRDTQYF. This sequence joins TRBV2 and TRBJ2-3; 8 positions match TRBD2. The CDR3 loop spans 15 amino acids. Germline CDR1 is SNHLY and CDR2 is FYNNEI. V trimming: 3 bases; J trimming: 5 bases; junction bases outside the gene matches: 7.

V and J are TRBV19 and TRBJ2-2; 7 nucleotides agree with TRBD1. Germline V CDR1 and CDR2: LNHDA, SQIVND (reference sequence). CDR3 length equals 16 residues. J gave up 3 bases and V 6 bases, and 10 bases lay outside the gene matches. CDR3 DNA: TGTGCCAGTAGCCTACAGGGGATGGTGGACACCGGGGAGCTGTTTTTT. The encoded protein is CASSLQGMVDTGELFF.

J is TRBJ2-1 and V is TRBV10-3; TRBD2 matches at 10 bases. Germline lookup yields CDR1 ENHRY and CDR2 SYGVKD. CDR3 length: 16 residues. J lost 2 bases, V lost 9 bases, and 10 bases had no gene match. CDR3 region: CAIGRAGGPTYNEQFF. CDR3 nucleotide sequence: TGTGCCATAGGCCGAGCGGGAGGGCCGACCTACAATGAGCAGTTCTTC.

The chain uses TRBV9 and TRBJ1-3; D unresolved. The germline gives CDR1 SGDLS, CDR2 YYNGEE. The CDR3 has 14 residues. V lost 0 bases and J 8 bases, leaving 12 bases between the germline ends. CDR3 protein: CASSVGGSAYTIYF. The CDR3 nucleotides are TGTGCCAGCAGCGTAGGAGGCAGTGCCTACACCATATATTTT.

The chain's CDR3 is CASSYVSASTDTQYF. The CDR3 nucleotides are TGTGCCAGCAGTTACGTGAGTGCGAGCACAGATACGCAGTATTTT. The V gene is TRBV6-5, the J gene TRBJ2-3, with unresolved D. The CDR3 is made up of 15 amino acids. V lost 2 bases and J 0 bases, leaving 9 bases between the germline ends. Germline V lookup: CDR1 MNHEY, CDR2 SVGAGI.

The rearrangement joins TRBV5-1 to TRBJ2-2; D gene ambiguous. The CDR3 runs 15 residues. Germline V gives CDR1 SGHRS, CDR2 YFSETQ. V lost 1 base to trimming and J lost 2 bases, with 9 bases between them. CDR3 nucleotides: TGCGCCAGCAGCTTGATTCTAGAAAACACCGGGGAGCTGTTTTTT. Residues: CASSLILENTGELFF.

The chain carries TRBV19 and TRBJ2-3; TRBD1 aligns across 7 bases. Germline CDR1 LNHDA, CDR2 SQIVND (reference sequence). This CDR3 has 15 amino acids. V dropped 1 base and J dropped 2; count of bases not matched to a gene: 3. CDR3 sequence: CASSIAGGNTDTQYF. CDR3 DNA sequence: TGTGCCAGTAGTATAGCAGGGGGAAACACAGATACGCAGTATTTT.

The chain joins TRBV7-6 to TRBJ2-2; D call uncertain. Germline loops: CDR1 SGHVS, CDR2 FNYEAQ. This CDR3 comprises 13 residues. With 5 bases removed from V and 5 bases from J, the gap between germline ends came to 9 bases. The CDR3 DNA reads as TGTGCCAGCAGCCCAAAGACTACCGGGGAGCTGTTTTTT. Its protein product is CASSPKTTGELFF.

This CDR3 reads CAWSVNQTFHQPQHF. For the CDR3, the DNA is TGTGCCTGGAGTGTGAATCAAACATTTCATCAGCCCCAGCATTTT. The chain employs TRBV30 and TRBJ1-5; D remains ambiguous. Germline values: CDR1 GTSNPN, CDR2 SVGIG (reference sequence). The CDR3 is 15 amino acids. The V gene lost 0 bases and the J gene lost 5 bases, with 14 bases spanning the gap.

The genes are TRBV5-8 and TRBJ2-3; D not resolved. V lost 0 bases and J 1 base, leaving 6 bases between the germline ends. This CDR3 contains 14 residues. Germline values: CDR1 SGHTS, CDR2 YDEGEE. The CDR3 protein is CASSLESGTDTQYF. The CDR3 DNA follows: TGTGCCAGCAGCTTGGAGTCGGGCACAGATACGCAGTATTTT.

V gene TRBV3-1 (or the pseudogene TRBV3-2) combines with J gene TRBJ2-1; D perhaps matches TRBD2 (6 bases). The germline V gene has CDR1 LGHDT and CDR2 YNNKEL (reference sequence). V was clipped by 0 bases and J by 8 bases, with 11 bases between them. The CDR3 is made up of 14 amino acids. The CDR3 DNA reads TGTGCCAGCAGCCAAGATGGAGGGAATGATGAGCAGTTCTTC. This encodes CASSQDGGNDEQFF.

The CDR3 loop is CASRGTGGTDTQYF. DNA for the CDR3: TGTGCCAGCAGAGGGACAGGGGGCACAGATACGCAGTATTTT. J is TRBJ2-3 and V is TRBV2; TRBD1 matches 10 bases. Trimming at V came to 6 bases and at J to 1 base, leaving 1 base not matched to a gene. The germline gives CDR1 SNHLY, CDR2 FYNNEI. The CDR3 contains 14 residues.

This chain links TRBV6-5 with TRBJ2-1; 7 bases match TRBD1. V shed 11 bases, J shed 6 bases, and the junction held 7 bases outside the gene matches. This CDR3 has 12 amino acids. Per the germline V gene, CDR1 is MNHEY and CDR2 is SVGAGI. The CDR3 DNA reads TGTGCCGGAGAGGGACAGTTCAATGAGCAGTTCTTC. Translation gives CAGEGQFNEQFF.

V is TRBV5-1 and J is TRBJ1-2; 10 bases line up with TRBD1. The junction had 2 bases not matched to a gene; V was cut back by 0 bases and J by 6 bases. The CDR3 is 14 amino acids. Germline CDR1 SGHRS, CDR2 YFSETQ. This CDR3 reads CASSLGDRGDGYTF. The CDR3 DNA follows: TGCGCCAGCAGCTTGGGGGACAGGGGTGATGGCTACACCTTC.

This clone was found once. The rearrangement joins TRBV18 to TRBJ2-3; D unresolved. Germline V CDR1 and CDR2: KGHSH, LQKENI. This CDR3 has 12 residues. The germline V and J ends were trimmed by 6 bases and 3 bases, with 7 bases remaining between them. The CDR3 loop reads CASSPTTDTQYF. The CDR3 DNA is TGTGCCAGCTCGCCTACTACAGATACGCAGTATTTT.

This chain uses TRBV30 with TRBJ1-4; tentatively, D is TRBD1 (5 bases). V was clipped by 1 base and J by 8 bases, with 11 bases between them. This CDR3 contains 13 residues. Germline lookup yields CDR1 GTSNPN and CDR2 SVGIG (reference sequence). The CDR3 sequence is CAWSGGHREKLFF. The DNA for the CDR3 is TGTGCCTGGAGTGGAGGACACAGGGAAAAACTGTTTTTT.